These 21 T cell receptor beta chains originate from one sample sequenced in a study of blood T cells in healthy people across ages. Combining a sample-barcoded 5' primer with a J-beta primer mix, a second PCR ran for roughly 6 to 12 cycles. Using its own MiXCR run on the 5' RACE reads, TCRdb lists one record per CDR3 protein. The sample yields hundreds of thousands of distinct CDR3 sequences, approximately 53% seen once. Sequencing input: blood. The receptors derive from a man older than 75 in good health.

This clonotype was detected once. This chain links TRBV27 with TRBJ1-6, with D uncertain. Germline CDR1 reads MNHEY; CDR2 reads SMNVEV (reference sequence). This CDR3 comprises 14 residues. The V end was cut by 10 bases, the J end by 0 bases, with 10 bases between. CDR3 nucleotide sequence: TGTGCCACCTCAACAAACTCCTATAATTCACCCCTCCACTTT. It translates to CATSTNSYNSPLHF.

This rearrangement joins TRBV28 to TRBJ2-1, with TRBD2 as a possible D gene (6 bases). Germline CDR1 reads MDHEN; CDR2 reads SYDVKM. V was pared by 2 bases and J by 3 bases, with 17 bases between. This CDR3 is built from 17 residues. The CDR3 coding sequence is TGTGCCAGCAGTTTACTTCACGGGAGTCTCGACTACAATGAGCAGTTCTTC. This encodes CASSLLHGSLDYNEQFF.

This clonotype was counted only a few times. The chain recombines TRBV20-1 with TRBJ2-7; D may be TRBD2 (6 bases). Trimming took off 1 base at V and 3 bases at J, with 10 bases between the two ends. CDR1 DFQATT and CDR2 SNEGSKA come from the germline V gene (reference sequence). This CDR3 is built from 13 residues. The CDR3 loop reads CSARGRGGYEQYF. The CDR3 DNA follows: TGCAGTGCTAGAGGGAGGGGCGGCTACGAGCAGTACTTC.

The chain combines TRBV20-1 with TRBJ2-5; D is undetermined. Germline V gene lookup returns CDR1 DFQATT and CDR2 SNEGSKA (reference sequence). Between the trimmed V and J ends, which lost 6 bases and 11 bases, there was a span of 19 bases. CDR3 size: 12 residues. The CDR3 coding sequence is TGCAGTGCCGGAGATCCGGGCAATGAGCAGTACTTC. Translating gives CSAGDPGNEQYF.

This clonotype is medium-sized by share. The chain combines TRBV4-1 with TRBJ2-1, with D perhaps TRBD1 (6 bases). The CDR3 is made up of 14 amino acids. V lost 4 bases, J lost 5 bases, and 12 bases lay in between. Germline CDR1 and CDR2: MGHRA and YSYEKL. The CDR3 sequence: CASSRETGDNEQFF. The CDR3 region has the DNA TGCGCCAGCAGCCGAGAGACAGGCGACAATGAGCAGTTCTTC.

The chain is built from TRBV9 and TRBJ2-2; 9 nucleotides agree with TRBD2. Germline V gene sequence: CDR1 SGDLS, CDR2 YYNGEE. Unmatched junction bases numbered 11, after V lost 0 bases and J lost 5 bases. This CDR3 spans 18 amino acids. The DNA for the CDR3 is TGTGCCAGCAGCGTAGTTGGTAGCGGGAGTTTGGGGACCGGGGAGCTGTTTTTT. As protein: CASSVVGSGSLGTGELFF.

This clonotype was picked up a small number of times. The genes are TRBV5-5 and TRBJ2-3, with 7 bases aligning to TRBD2. The CDR3 is 16 residues long. V dropped 0 bases and J dropped 6; count of bases not matched to a gene: 10. CDR1 and CDR2 from the germline V gene are SGHKS and YYEKEE (reference sequence). CDR3 sequence (DNA): TGTGCCAGCAGCTTGGCGACAGCGGGGATTATGGATACGCAGTATTTT. Encoded protein: CASSLATAGIMDTQYF.

This clonotype was observed once. V gene TRBV24-1 combines with J gene TRBJ1-2, with TRBD1 matching 7 bases. Germline V gene sequence: CDR1 KGHDR, CDR2 SFDVKD. CDR3 size: 13 residues. V was clipped by 3 bases and J by 9 bases; unmatched bases: 6. Here the CDR3 reads CATSDPGTASYTF. DNA of the CDR3: TGTGCCACCAGTGATCCCGGGACAGCGAGCTACACCTTC.

The rearrangement links TRBV4-1 to TRBJ2-3; D possibly uses TRBD1 or TRBD2 (5 bases each). This CDR3 is 13 amino acids long. The V and J ends lost 2 bases and 14 bases respectively, with 17 bases between them. Germline values: CDR1 MGHRA, CDR2 YSYEKL. CDR3 in amino acids: CASSQLLDRYAYF. The DNA of the CDR3 is TGCGCCAGCAGCCAACTACTAGACAGATACGCGTATTTT.

The rearrangement joins TRBV21-1 to TRBJ2-6. TRBV21-1 is a documented pseudogene. This CDR3 has 13 residues. For the CDR3, the DNA is TGTGCCAGCAGCAAAGGAGACCTTAACGTCCTGACTTTC. Translation gives CASSKGDLNVLTF.

The sample holds a few counts of this clonotype. This chain uses TRBV24-1 with TRBJ2-7, with D tentatively TRBD2 (7 bases). CDR1 is KGHDR, CDR2 SFDVKD, per germline. V lost 5 bases, J lost 0 bases, and 16 bases lay in between. This CDR3 spans 16 amino acids. In DNA, the CDR3 is TGTGCCACCAGTGGAGCAGGGAGGGGGAGCTCCTACGAGCAGTACTTC. It is translated as CATSGAGRGSSYEQYF.

This chain connects TRBV5-1 to TRBJ2-7; 11 bases agree with TRBD1. Germline CDR1 SGHRS, CDR2 YFSETQ. This CDR3 comprises 13 residues. V lost 7 bases and J lost 7; bases outside the gene matches: 7. The CDR3 nucleotides are TGCGCCAGCTCCGGGACAGGGGGTCAGGAGCAGTACTTC. Encoded protein: CASSGTGGQEQYF.

This chain joins TRBV28 and TRBJ2-1; D ambiguous. The DNA end is a closer match to TRBJ2-7, so the J assignment may be wrong. Germline CDR1 and CDR2: MDHEN and SYDVKM. The CDR3 runs to 12 residues. CDR3 amino acids: CASQDRSYEQYF. For the CDR3, the DNA is TGTGCCAGCCAGGACCGTTCCTACGAGCAGTACTTC.

The chain joins TRBV10-3 to TRBJ2-1, with D perhaps given as TRBD1 or TRBD2 (5 bases each). The CDR3 contains 15 residues. The V end was cut by 4 bases, the J end by 7 bases, with 17 bases between. CDR1 is ENHRY and CDR2 is SYGVKD in the germline V gene. The CDR3 spells CAISGASGLVNEQFF. The CDR3 DNA reads TGTGCCATCAGTGGGGCTTCGGGGCTAGTGAATGAGCAGTTCTTC.

V is TRBV6-6 and J is TRBJ2-6, with D perhaps matching TRBD1 (5 bases). Deletions cut 7 bases from V and 2 bases from J, with 9 bases between. CDR3 size: 14 residues. The V gene's germline CDR1 is MNHNY and CDR2 SVGAGI (reference sequence). The CDR3 region has the DNA TGTGCCAGCACTCAAGGGGCTGGGGCCAACGTCCTGACTTTC. Its translation: CASTQGAGANVLTF.

The chain has TRBV7-9 and TRBJ1-1; 7 positions match TRBD1. Germline V gives CDR1 SEHNR, CDR2 FQNEAQ (reference sequence). The CDR3 is 15 amino acids. V lost 1 base and J lost 1; bases outside the gene matches: 3. The CDR3 is CASSLVGTANTEAFF. The CDR3 bases are TGTGCCAGCAGCTTAGTTGGGACAGCGAACACTGAAGCTTTCTTT.

V usage is TRBV6-6 and J usage is TRBJ2-2; 12 bases agree with TRBD2. The ends lost 5 bases at V and 5 bases at J; junction bases unmatched: 0. The CDR3 spans 14 residues. Germline assignment: CDR1 MNHNY and CDR2 SVGAGI (reference sequence). CDR3 DNA: TGTGCCAGCAGTGGGACTAGCGGGACCGGGGAGCTGTTTTTT. It is translated as CASSGTSGTGELFF.

In this sample, this clonotype turned up a few times. The chain employs TRBV27 and TRBJ2-7, with TRBD1 matching over 10 bases. The germline CDR1 and CDR2 sequences are MNHEY and SMNVEV (reference sequence). The CDR3 is 15 residues long. Germline trimming cut 4 bases from V and 6 bases from J; bases unmatched to any gene: 9. CDR3 bases: TGTGCCAGCAGTTCGGGGACAGGGGCGGCTTCCGAGCAGTACTTC. It is translated as CASSSGTGAASEQYF.

This clonotype was seen more than once but under ten times. The chain recombines TRBV7-9 with TRBJ1-2; TRBD1 matches at 9 bases. This CDR3 contains 15 residues. Germline V gene data show CDR1 as SEHNR and CDR2 as FQNEAQ (reference sequence). Losses at the gene ends were 3 bases for V and 1 base for J; bases not matched to a gene: 3. CDR3 bases: TGTGCCAGCAGCTTTGGGACAGGGATTAACTATGGCTACACCTTC. Protein sequence: CASSFGTGINYGYTF. Combining the CDR3 with reference TRBV7-9 and TRBJ1-2 gives the whole variable domain DTGVSQNPRHKITKRGQNVTFRCDPISEHNRLYWYRQTLGQGPEFLTYFQNEAQLEKSRLLSDRFSAERPKGSFSTLEIQRTEQGDSAMYLCASSFGTGINYGYTFGSGTRLTVV.

The J gene is TRBJ2-4, the V gene TRBV5-5; D perhaps matches TRBD2 (6 bases). The CDR3 totals 16 residues. V dropped 5 bases and J dropped 0 bases, with 15 bases sitting between them. Per the germline V gene, CDR1 is SGHKS and CDR2 is YYEKEE (reference sequence). In DNA, the CDR3 is TGTGCCAGCAGTCTCCAACGGGACTTAGCCAAAAACATTCAGTACTTC. Translating gives CASSLQRDLAKNIQYF.

The genes are TRBV2 and TRBJ2-7; a possible D gene is TRBD2 (5 bases). Trimming left V 3 bases short and J 5 bases short, with 17 bases between. The germline gives CDR1 SNHLY, CDR2 FYNNEI. This CDR3 contains 15 residues. Here the CDR3 reads CASSDSGSPGDEQYF. Here the CDR3 DNA reads TGTGCCAGCAGTGATTCCGGTAGCCCCGGGGACGAGCAGTACTTC.